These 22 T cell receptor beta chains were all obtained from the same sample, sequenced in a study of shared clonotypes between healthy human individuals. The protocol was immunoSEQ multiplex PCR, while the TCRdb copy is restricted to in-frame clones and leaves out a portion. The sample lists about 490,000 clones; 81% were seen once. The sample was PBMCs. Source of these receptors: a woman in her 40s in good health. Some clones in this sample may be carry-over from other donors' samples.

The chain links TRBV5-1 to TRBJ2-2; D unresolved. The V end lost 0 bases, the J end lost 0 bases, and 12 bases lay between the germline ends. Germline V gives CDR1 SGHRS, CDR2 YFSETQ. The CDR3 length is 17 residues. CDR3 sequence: CASSLAIGGANTGELFF. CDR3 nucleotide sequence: TGCGCCAGCAGCTTGGCGATCGGCGGAGCGAACACCGGGGAGCTGTTTTTT.

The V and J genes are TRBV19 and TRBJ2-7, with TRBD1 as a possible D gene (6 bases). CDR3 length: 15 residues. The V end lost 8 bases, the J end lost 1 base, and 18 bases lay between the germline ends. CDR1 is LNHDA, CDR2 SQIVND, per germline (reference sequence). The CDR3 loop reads CASQEQGVGSYEQYF. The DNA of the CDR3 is TGTGCCAGTCAAGAACAGGGTGTGGGGTCCTACGAGCAGTACTTC.

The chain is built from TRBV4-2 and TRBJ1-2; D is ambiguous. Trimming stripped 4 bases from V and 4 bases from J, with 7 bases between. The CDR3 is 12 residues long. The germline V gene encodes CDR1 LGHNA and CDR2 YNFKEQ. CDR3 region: CASSPDGYGYTF. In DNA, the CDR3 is TGTGCCAGCAGCCCGGACGGCTATGGCTACACCTTC.

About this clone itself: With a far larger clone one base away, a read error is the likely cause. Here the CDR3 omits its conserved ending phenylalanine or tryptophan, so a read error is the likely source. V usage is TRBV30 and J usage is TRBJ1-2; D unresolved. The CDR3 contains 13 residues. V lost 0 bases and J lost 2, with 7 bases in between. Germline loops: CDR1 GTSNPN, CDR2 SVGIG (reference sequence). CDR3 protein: CAWSVLTNYGYTL. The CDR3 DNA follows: TGTGCCTGGAGTGTATTAACAAACTATGGCTACACCTTA.

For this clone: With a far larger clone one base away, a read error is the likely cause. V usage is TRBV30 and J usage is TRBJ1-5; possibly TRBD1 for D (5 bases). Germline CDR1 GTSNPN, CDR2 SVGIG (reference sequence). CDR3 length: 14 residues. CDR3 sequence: CAWTDSAVMQPRHF. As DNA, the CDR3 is TGTGCCTGGACTGACAGCGCCGTAATGCAGCCCCGGCATTTT.

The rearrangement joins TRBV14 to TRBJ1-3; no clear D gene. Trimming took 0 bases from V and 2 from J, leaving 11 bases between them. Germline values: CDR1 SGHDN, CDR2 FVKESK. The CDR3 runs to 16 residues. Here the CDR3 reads CASSQDPGPPGNTIYF. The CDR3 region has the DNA TGTGCCAGCAGCCAAGATCCGGGTCCCCCTGGAAACACCATATATTTT.

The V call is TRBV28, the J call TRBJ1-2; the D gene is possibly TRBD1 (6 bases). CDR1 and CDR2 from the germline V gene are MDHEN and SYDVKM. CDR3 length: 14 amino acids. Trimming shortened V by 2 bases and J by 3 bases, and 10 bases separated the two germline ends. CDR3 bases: TGTGCCAGCAGTTTAGGGCAGGGGCACTATGGCTACACCTTC. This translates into CASSLGQGHYGYTF.

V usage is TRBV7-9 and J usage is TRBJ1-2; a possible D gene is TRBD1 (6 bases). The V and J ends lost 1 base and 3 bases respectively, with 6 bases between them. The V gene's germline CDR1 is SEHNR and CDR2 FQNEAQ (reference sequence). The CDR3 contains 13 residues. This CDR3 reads CASSLDRDYGYTF. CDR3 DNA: TGTGCCAGCAGCTTAGACAGGGACTATGGCTACACCTTC.

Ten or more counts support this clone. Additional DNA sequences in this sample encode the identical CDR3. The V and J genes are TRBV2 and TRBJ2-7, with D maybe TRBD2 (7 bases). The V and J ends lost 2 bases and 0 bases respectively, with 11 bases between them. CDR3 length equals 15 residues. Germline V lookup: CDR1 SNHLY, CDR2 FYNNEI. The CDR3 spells CASSEWGGTSYEQYF. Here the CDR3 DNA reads TGTGCCAGCAGTGAATGGGGGGGCACCTCCTACGAGCAGTACTTC. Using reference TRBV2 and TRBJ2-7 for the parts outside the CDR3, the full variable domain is EPEVTQTPSHQVTQMGQEVILRCVPISNHLYFYWYRQILGQKVEFLVSFYNNEISEKSEIFDDQFSVERPDGSNFTLKIRSTKLEDSAMYFCASSEWGGTSYEQYFGPGTRLTVT.

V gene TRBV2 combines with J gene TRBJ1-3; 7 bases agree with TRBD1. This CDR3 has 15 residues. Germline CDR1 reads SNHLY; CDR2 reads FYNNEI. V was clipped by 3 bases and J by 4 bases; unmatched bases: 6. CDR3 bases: TGTGCCAGCAGTGACGGCAGGGGGAGAGGAAACACCATATATTTT. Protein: CASSDGRGRGNTIYF.

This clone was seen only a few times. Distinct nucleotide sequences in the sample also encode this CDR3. CDR3 sequence (DNA): TGTGCCTGGAGTGCAGGAGGGTATGGCTACACCTTC. This gives the protein CAWSAGGYGYTF. This sequence joins TRBV30 and TRBJ1-2; D is unclear. The CDR3 has 12 residues. V gave up 1 base and J gave up 5 bases, with 8 bases separating them. Looked up from germline, CDR1 is GTSNPN and CDR2 is SVGIG (reference sequence).

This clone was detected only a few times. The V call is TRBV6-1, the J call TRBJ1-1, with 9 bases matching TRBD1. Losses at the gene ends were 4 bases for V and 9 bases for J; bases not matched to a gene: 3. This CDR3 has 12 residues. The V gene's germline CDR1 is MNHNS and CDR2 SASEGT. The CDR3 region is CASSAGTGKAFF. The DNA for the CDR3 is TGTGCCAGCAGTGCCGGGACAGGGAAAGCTTTCTTT.

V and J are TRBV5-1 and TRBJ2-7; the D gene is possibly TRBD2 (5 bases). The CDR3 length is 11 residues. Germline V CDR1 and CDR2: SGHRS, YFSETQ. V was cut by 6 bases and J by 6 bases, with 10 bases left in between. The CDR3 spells CASMAGREQYF. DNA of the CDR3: TGCGCCAGCATGGCGGGCCGCGAGCAGTACTTC.

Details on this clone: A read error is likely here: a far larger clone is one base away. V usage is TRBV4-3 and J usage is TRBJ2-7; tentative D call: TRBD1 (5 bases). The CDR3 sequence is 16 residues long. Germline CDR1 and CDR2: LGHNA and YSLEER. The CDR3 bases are TGCGCCATCAGCCCCCGGCACCCAGACAGTTCCTACGAGCAGTACTTC. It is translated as CAISPRHPDSSYEQYF.

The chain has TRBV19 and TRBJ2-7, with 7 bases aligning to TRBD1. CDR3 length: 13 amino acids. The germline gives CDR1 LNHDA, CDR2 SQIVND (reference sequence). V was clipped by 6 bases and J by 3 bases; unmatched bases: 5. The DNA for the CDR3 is TGTGCCAGTAGCAGACGGGACAGCTACGAGCAGTACTTC. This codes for CASSRRDSYEQYF. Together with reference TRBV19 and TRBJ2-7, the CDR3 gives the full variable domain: DGGITQSPKYLFRKEGQNVTLSCEQNLNHDAMYWYRQDPGQGLRLIYYSQIVNDFQKGDIAEGYSVSREKKESFPLTVTSAQKNPTAFYLCASSRRDSYEQYFGPGTRLTVT.

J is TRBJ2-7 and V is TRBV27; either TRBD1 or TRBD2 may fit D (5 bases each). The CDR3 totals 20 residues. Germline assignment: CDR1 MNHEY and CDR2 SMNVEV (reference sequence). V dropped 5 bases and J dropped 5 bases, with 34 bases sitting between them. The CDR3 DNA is TGTGCCAGCAGTCTAATCTTCCCGGGACGATTATTAGGGAAGGGTGACGAGCAGTACTTC. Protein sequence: CASSLIFPGRLLGKGDEQYF.

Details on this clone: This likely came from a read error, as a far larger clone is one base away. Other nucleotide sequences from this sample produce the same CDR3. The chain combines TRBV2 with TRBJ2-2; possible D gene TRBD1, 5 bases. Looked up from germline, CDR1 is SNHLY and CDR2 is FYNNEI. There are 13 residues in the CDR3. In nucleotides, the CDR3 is TGCGCCAGCAGGGCTCAGAACACCGGGGAGCTGTTTTTT. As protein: CASRAQNTGELFF.

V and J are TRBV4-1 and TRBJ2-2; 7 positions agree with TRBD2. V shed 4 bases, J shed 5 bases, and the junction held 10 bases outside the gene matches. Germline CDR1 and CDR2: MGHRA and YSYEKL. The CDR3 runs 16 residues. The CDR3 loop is CASSLSGHSSTGELFF. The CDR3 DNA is TGCGCCAGCAGCCTTAGCGGGCACTCCAGTACCGGGGAGCTGTTTTTT.

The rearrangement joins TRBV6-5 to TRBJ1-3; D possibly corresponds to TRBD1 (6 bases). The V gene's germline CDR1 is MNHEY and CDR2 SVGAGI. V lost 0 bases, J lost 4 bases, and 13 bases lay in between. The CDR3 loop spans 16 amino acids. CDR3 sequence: CASSYSTGARGNTIYF. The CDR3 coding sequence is TGTGCCAGCAGTTACTCGACGGGGGCGAGAGGAAACACCATATATTTT.

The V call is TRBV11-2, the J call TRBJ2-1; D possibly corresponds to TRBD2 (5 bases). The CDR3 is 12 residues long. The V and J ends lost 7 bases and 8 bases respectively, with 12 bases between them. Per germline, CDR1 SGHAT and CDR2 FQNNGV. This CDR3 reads CASTSVGDEQFF. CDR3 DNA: TGTGCCAGCACTTCGGTCGGGGATGAGCAGTTCTTC. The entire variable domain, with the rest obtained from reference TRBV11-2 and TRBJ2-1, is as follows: EAGVAQSPRYKIIEKRQSVAFWCNPISGHATLYWYQQILGQGPKLLIQFQNNGVVDDSQLPKDRFSAERLKGVDSTLKIQPAKLEDSAVYLCASTSVGDEQFFGPGTRLTVL.

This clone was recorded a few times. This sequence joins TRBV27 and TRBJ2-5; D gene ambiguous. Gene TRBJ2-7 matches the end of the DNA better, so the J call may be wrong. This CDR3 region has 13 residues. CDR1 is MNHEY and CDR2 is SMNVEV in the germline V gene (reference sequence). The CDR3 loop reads CASSPGSTYEQYF. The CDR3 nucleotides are TGTGCCAGCAGCCCGGGCTCCACCTACGAGCAGTACTTC.

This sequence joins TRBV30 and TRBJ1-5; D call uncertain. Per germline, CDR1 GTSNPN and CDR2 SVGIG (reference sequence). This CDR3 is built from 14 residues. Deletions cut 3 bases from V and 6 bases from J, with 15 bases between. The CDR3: CAWSDVLESQPQHF. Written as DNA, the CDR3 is TGTGCCTGGAGCGACGTCCTGGAGAGTCAGCCCCAGCATTTT.